This note documents a single T cell receptor beta chain sequence. The antigen remains undetermined. The entry originates in a study of T-cell reconstitution after alpha-beta-depleted transplantation in children. Study-level findings and limits: It was reported that alpha-beta T cells came from several hundred expanded graft clones (about two months after transplant). One year post-transplant, T-cell counts and diversity were largely derived from T cells produced anew.

Library preparation (for TCRbeta) was performed with unique molecular identifiers. TCRdb independently ran MiXCR on the PCR reads; one entry per CDR3 protein. The table lists hundreds of thousands of distinct CDR3 sequences, roughly 25% of them singletons. This TCR was recovered from a female patient aged 2-9 years who had a stem cell transplant for congenital amegakaryocytic thrombocytopenia, so the T cells may come from the graft donor. This sample comprised PBMCs, mostly from graft donor cells, obtained 360 days after TCRalphabeta/CD19-depleted stem cell transplant.

CDR3 amino acids: CASSWGLRTQYF. CDR3 bases: TGCGCCAGCAGCTGGGGACTGCGCACGCAGTATTTT. The rearrangement uses TRBV5-1 and TRBJ2-3, with D maybe TRBD2 (6 bases). Germline V gene lookup returns CDR1 SGHRS and CDR2 YFSETQ. Trimming removed 3 bases at V and 9 bases at J, with 11 bases between. This CDR3 is built from 12 residues.